This TCR beta chain is drawn from a study of T cell changes during pregnancy in multiple sclerosis (dated by TCRdb to the late 2010s). Context from the whole study: Changes in the T cell repertoire over the course of pregnancy were examined in this study in women with multiple sclerosis.

To prepare the library, the immunoSEQ multiplex PCR assay was applied. TCRdb took this table from immuneACCESS and kept in-frame rearrangements with V and J called. Such tables lack part of the clones; where checked against another copy, unresolved V genes explain under half of the gap, and the rest is unexplained. The sample table lists tens of thousands of clones, over 80% of them with a count of one. Clones ranked in the top ten supply 3.5% to 4% of the sample. Comments on this clone: Its antigen is still unknown. Base qualities are not at hand, and no much larger clone is one base apart.

The sample here was PBMCs, taken in the first trimester of pregnancy. The receptor was derived from a female donor in good health, serving as a control in a pregnancy study. Some clones in this sample may be carry-over from other donors' samples.

The CDR3 corresponds to CSVGAGAETDTQYF. The nucleotide sequence reads as follows: TGCAGCGTTGGAGCGGGAGCGGAGACAGATACGCAGTATTTT. The sequence is built from TRBV29-1 and TRBJ2-3; 8 nucleotides in the junction match TRBD2. For CDR1 and CDR2, the germline V gene lists SQVTM and ANQGSEA. The CDR3, from cysteine to phenylalanine, totals 14 residues. The read is trimmed to its CDR3 DNA, 42 bases read in frame from base 1. V and J are trimmed by 4 bases and 3 bases, and the gene matches miss 6 bases of the junction.